The 21 T cell receptor beta chains given below trace back to one sample, sequenced in a study of human T cells and chemical hapten exposure. TCRdb ran MiXCR on the RACE reads and lists one entry per CDR3 protein. Among roughly 96,000 distinct CDR3 sequences, over 7.5% were seen once, and the ten largest hold about 2%. Documented time point: patch test 2, 6 weeks after DPC sensitization. The sample's treatment: therapeutic diphenylcyclopropenone sensitization with weekly scalp DPC. Specimen: whole blood, collected in connection with sensitization to the hapten diphenylcyclopropenone (DPC). The receptors here all came from a woman between 35 and 50 years old with alopecia areata. Some clones in this sample may be carry-over from other donors' samples.

This clonotype was detected only a few times. The CDR3 reads CASREPVARGYTF. In DNA, the CDR3 is TGTGCCAGCAGGGAGCCAGTTGCCAGGGGCTACACCTTC. This rearrangement joins TRBV6-1 to TRBJ1-2; D is ambiguous. Trimming shortened V by 6 bases and J by 8 bases, and 16 bases separated the two germline ends. The CDR3 has 13 residues. The germline V gene encodes CDR1 MNHNS and CDR2 SASEGT.

This chain uses TRBV12-3 or TRBV12-4 with TRBJ2-7, with TRBD2 matching over 14 bases. The CDR3 length is 17 residues. After removal of 6 bases from V and 6 bases from J, the junction contained 13 bases not matched to a gene. This CDR3 is CASSSILGLAGVGEQYF. Written as DNA, the CDR3 is TGTGCCAGCAGCTCTATTCTGGGACTAGCGGGAGTCGGCGAGCAGTACTTC.

This clonotype was counted a few times. The J gene is TRBJ2-2, the V gene TRBV5-1, with 9 bases aligning to TRBD2. V dropped 0 bases and J dropped 5; count of bases not matched to a gene: 5. Germline CDR1 is SGHRS and CDR2 is YFSETQ. The CDR3 sequence is 16 residues long. The CDR3 spells CASSLGPAGGTGELFF. The CDR3 region has the DNA TGCGCCAGCAGCTTGGGGCCAGCGGGAGGTACCGGGGAGCTGTTTTTT.

The gene calls are TRBV27 and TRBJ1-2; possibly TRBD1 for D (5 bases). The CDR3 extends over 13 amino acids. From germline, CDR1 is MNHEY and CDR2 SMNVEV (reference sequence). The V end lost 4 bases, the J end lost 7 bases, and 13 bases lay between the germline ends. The CDR3 here is CASSWGRLGGYTF. The CDR3 DNA follows: TGTGCCAGCAGTTGGGGCAGGTTGGGTGGCTACACCTTC.

The genes are TRBV7-2 and TRBJ1-4, with 7 positions matching TRBD1. Germline V gene lookup returns CDR1 SGHTA and CDR2 FQGNSA. The CDR3 sequence is 15 residues long. The ends lost 1 base at V and 7 bases at J; junction bases unmatched: 6. CDR3 DNA sequence: TGTGCCAGCAGCTTAGAAGGGGGGACAGCTGAAAAACTGTTTTTT. Translated, it gives CASSLEGGTAEKLFF.

This clonotype came up many times. V and J are TRBV9 and TRBJ2-3; 7 bases match TRBD1. Germline values: CDR1 SGDLS, CDR2 YYNGEE. J gave up 6 bases and V 2 bases, and 6 bases lay outside the gene matches. The CDR3 has 14 residues. The CDR3 region is CASSVHRGGDTQYF. The CDR3 nucleotides are TGTGCCAGCAGCGTTCACAGGGGCGGGGATACGCAGTATTTT.

V gene TRBV18 combines with J gene TRBJ1-5; 7 nucleotides line up with TRBD1. CDR1 KGHSH and CDR2 LQKENI come from the germline V gene. J gave up 3 bases and V 3 bases, and 2 bases lay outside the gene matches. The CDR3 runs 14 residues. In DNA form, the CDR3 reads TGTGCCAGCTCACCGGGGACAGTCAATCAGCCCCAGCATTTT. Translating gives CASSPGTVNQPQHF.

The chain combines TRBV14 with TRBJ1-2, with D hard to call. CDR3 length equals 15 residues. Trimming took 4 bases from V and 2 from J, leaving 14 bases between them. CDR1 and CDR2 from the germline V gene are SGHDN and FVKESK. The CDR3 is CASSLLGQPNYGYTF. In DNA, the CDR3 is TGTGCCAGCAGCCTTCTCGGGCAGCCGAACTATGGCTACACCTTC.

This clonotype was recorded at least ten times. This chain connects TRBV25-1 to TRBJ1-2; D uncertain. The CDR3 has 14 amino acids. Germline V CDR1 and CDR2: MGHDK, SYGVNS. The V gene lost 2 bases and the J gene lost 4 bases, with 11 bases spanning the gap. In DNA form, the CDR3 reads TGTGCCAGCAGTGAAAGTGGCAAGAGCTATGGCTACACCTTC. Protein: CASSESGKSYGYTF.

This clonotype was recorded a few times. V gene TRBV7-9 combines with J gene TRBJ1-1, with TRBD1 as a possible D gene (5 bases). The CDR3 consists of 14 residues. Trimming shortened V by 3 bases and J by 5 bases, and 13 bases separated the two germline ends. Per the germline V gene, CDR1 is SEHNR and CDR2 is FQNEAQ (reference sequence). This chain's CDR3 is CASSFGGSVTEAFF. The CDR3 bases are TGTGCCAGCAGCTTCGGGGGGTCCGTGACTGAAGCTTTCTTT.

The chain carries TRBV29-1 and TRBJ2-3, with D maybe TRBD1 (5 bases). The V end lost 5 bases, the J end lost 1 base, and 19 bases lay between the germline ends. CDR1 and CDR2 from the germline V gene are SQVTM and ANQGSEA. The CDR3 consists of 16 residues. Here the CDR3 reads CSVPSGASWRTDTQYF. The CDR3 nucleotides read TGCAGCGTTCCCAGTGGGGCTAGTTGGCGCACAGATACGCAGTATTTT.

V gene TRBV4-1 combines with J gene TRBJ2-7; the D call may be TRBD1 or TRBD2 (6 bases each). This CDR3 region has 16 residues. V was clipped by 0 bases and J by 6 bases, with 18 bases between them. Germline CDR1 is MGHRA and CDR2 is YSYEKL. CDR3 sequence: CASSQDPAGGGSEQYF. CDR3 DNA: TGCGCCAGCAGCCAAGATCCCGCCGGGGGCGGCTCCGAGCAGTACTTC.

The chain joins TRBV6-2 or TRBV6-3 to TRBJ1-2; D gene uncertain. V dropped 4 bases and J dropped 2 bases, with 8 bases sitting between them. The CDR3 length is 13 residues. The V gene's germline CDR1 is MNHEY and CDR2 SVGEGT. The DNA for the CDR3 is TGTGCCAGCAGTTGGGGAGTGAACTATGGCTACACCTTC. This gives the protein CASSWGVNYGYTF.

This clonotype was recorded at least ten times. As DNA, the CDR3 is TGTGCCAGCAGCTTGGGCGGGATCGCCTACAATGAGCAGTTCTTC. It encodes CASSLGGIAYNEQFF. V and J are TRBV11-2 and TRBJ2-1, with D possibly being TRBD2 (6 bases). The germline V gene encodes CDR1 SGHAT and CDR2 FQNNGV. The CDR3 contains 15 residues. Trimming took 3 bases from V and 2 from J, leaving 11 bases between them. Full variable domain (missing parts from reference TRBV11-2 and TRBJ2-1): EAGVAQSPRYKIIEKRQSVAFWCNPISGHATLYWYQQILGQGPKLLIQFQNNGVVDDSQLPKDRFSAERLKGVDSTLKIQPAKLEDSAVYLCASSLGGIAYNEQFFGPGTRLTVL.

The chain recombines TRBV6-5 with TRBJ2-3; D might be TRBD1 (6 bases). Germline values: CDR1 MNHEY, CDR2 SVGAGI. Trimming shortened V by 2 bases and J by 0 bases, and 9 bases separated the two germline ends. The CDR3 has 15 amino acids. The CDR3, as DNA: TGTGCCAGCAGTTACGGGACACTAAGCACAGATACGCAGTATTTT. Its protein is CASSYGTLSTDTQYF.

This clonotype appeared a few times. This chain links TRBV19 with TRBJ2-4; weak D call: TRBD2 (6 bases). Germline CDR1 reads LNHDA; CDR2 reads SQIVND (reference sequence). Deletions cut 5 bases from V and 1 base from J, with 15 bases between. CDR3 length equals 16 residues. The CDR3 nucleotides are TGTGCCAGTAGTCCAGATGTTCGGGGGGCCAAAAACATTCAGTACTTC. It is translated as CASSPDVRGAKNIQYF.

Many counts were recorded for this clonotype. The V and J genes are TRBV6-2 or TRBV6-3 and TRBJ2-5; 16 bases align to TRBD2. Per the germline V gene, CDR1 is MNHEY and CDR2 is SVGEGT. The CDR3 spans 19 residues. The V segment lost 0 bases and the J segment 5 bases; nucleotides outside the gene matches: 9. Written as DNA, the CDR3 is TGTGCCAGCAGTTACTCGACCGGGACTAGCGGGAGGGCCGTGGAGACCCAGTACTTC. This gives the protein CASSYSTGTSGRAVETQYF.

CDR3 DNA sequence: TGTGCCAGCACCAGTGGTGGGACTCTCATGGGGACCCAGTACTTC. Its translation is CASTSGGTLMGTQYF. The chain is built from TRBV2 and TRBJ2-5; tentatively, D is TRBD2 (6 bases). The V and J ends lost 7 bases and 7 bases respectively, with 22 bases between them. This CDR3 has 15 amino acids. Germline CDR1 and CDR2: SNHLY and FYNNEI. The full variable domain, completed using reference TRBV2 and TRBJ2-5, is EPEVTQTPSHQVTQMGQEVILRCVPISNHLYFYWYRQILGQKVEFLVSFYNNEISEKSEIFDDQFSVERPDGSNFTLKIRSTKLEDSAMYFCASTSGGTLMGTQYFGPGTRLLVL.

The sample holds one count of this clonotype. This chain connects TRBV6-5 to TRBJ2-7; the match to TRBD1 covers 7 bases. CDR1 and CDR2 from the germline V gene are MNHEY and SVGAGI. The J segment lost 6 bases and the V segment lost 5 bases, leaving 10 bases of the junction unmatched. The CDR3 spans 14 residues. The DNA of the CDR3 is TGTGCCAGCAGTCAGACAGGGTTCGGATTCGAGCAGTACTTC. Translated: CASSQTGFGFEQYF.

This clonotype was seen only a few times. This rearrangement joins TRBV27 to TRBJ2-1, with TRBD1 identical over 11 bases. The V segment lost 3 bases and the J segment 3 bases; nucleotides outside the gene matches: 7. Germline V CDR1 and CDR2: MNHEY, SMNVEV (reference sequence). This CDR3 has 17 residues. The CDR3: CASSFLAGTGGYNEQFF. The CDR3 nucleotides read TGTGCCAGCAGTTTCTTAGCCGGGACAGGGGGCTACAATGAGCAGTTCTTC.

This clonotype was recorded many times. V gene TRBV6-5 combines with J gene TRBJ2-2; either TRBD1 or TRBD2 may supply D (5 bases each). Trimming cost V 2 bases and J 1 base, with 11 bases left between them. CDR3 length: 16 amino acids. In germline, CDR1 is MNHEY, CDR2 SVGAGI. The CDR3 coding sequence is TGTGCCAGCAGTTACGCCGGGACGGAGAACACCGGGGAGCTGTTTTTT. Protein: CASSYAGTENTGELFF.